Shown below are 15 T cell receptor beta chains from a single sample sequenced in a study of patients and donors after allogeneic stem cell transplantation. TCRdb fed the RT-PCR reads into MiXCR, producing one record per CDR3 protein. The sample lists about 150,000 distinct CDR3 sequences, over 35% occurring once. The sequenced sample was blood, either unsorted or a sorted T cell fraction (not recorded which). These TCRs come from a human donor who was either an allogeneic HSCT recipient or a stem cell or donor lymphocyte infusion donor (not recorded which). It is not recorded whose cells these are; they may come from a transplant donor.

This chain links TRBV5-6 with TRBJ2-3, with unresolved D. The V end lost 4 bases, the J end lost 1 base, and 4 bases lay between the germline ends. CDR1 is SGHDT and CDR2 is YYEEEE in the germline V gene. The CDR3 sequence is 12 residues long. CDR3 sequence reads: CASSAGTDTQYF. The CDR3 DNA reads as TGTGCCAGCAGCGCAGGCACAGATACGCAGTATTTT.

This clonotype was observed a few times. The chain recombines TRBV20-1 with TRBJ1-1; D unresolved. V lost 7 bases to trimming and J lost 3 bases, with 9 bases between them. The germline V gene has CDR1 DFQATT and CDR2 SNEGSKA (reference sequence). This CDR3 region has 11 residues. CDR3 residues: CSVGRDTEAFF. Written as DNA, the CDR3 is TGCAGTGTCGGCCGGGACACTGAAGCTTTCTTT.

The chain carries TRBV12-3 or TRBV12-4 and TRBJ1-2; D is unresolved. V lost 1 base and J 4 bases, leaving 7 bases between the germline ends. The CDR3 consists of 13 residues. In DNA form, the CDR3 reads TGTGCCAGCAGTTTAGTGGCCTCCTATGGCTACACCTTC. Amino acids: CASSLVASYGYTF.

This clonotype was counted between two and nine times. The chain recombines TRBV6-5 with TRBJ1-2, with TRBD1 as a possible D gene (6 bases). Germline CDR1 reads MNHEY; CDR2 reads SVGAGI. The CDR3 spans 14 residues. Trimming cost V 6 bases and J 4 bases, with 15 bases left between them. The DNA for the CDR3 is TGTGCCAGCAGGTACAGGGTAATGGGCTATGGCTACACCTTC. It yields the protein CASRYRVMGYGYTF.

This clonotype was counted a few times. This chain connects TRBV20-1 to TRBJ1-1, with D unclear. Trimming removed 4 bases at V and 1 base at J, with 7 bases between. The germline CDR1 and CDR2 sequences are DFQATT and SNEGSKA (reference sequence). The CDR3 extends over 12 amino acids. The CDR3 bases are TGCAGTGCTACGACCTCGAACACTGAAGCTTTCTTT. This codes for CSATTSNTEAFF.

The chain uses TRBV4-3 and TRBJ2-2; D remains ambiguous. This CDR3 region has 14 residues. V was pared by 4 bases and J by 3 bases, with 9 bases between. Germline loops: CDR1 LGHNA, CDR2 YSLEER. The CDR3 protein is CASSPRRYTGELFF. DNA for the CDR3: TGCGCCAGCAGCCCCAGACGGTACACCGGGGAGCTGTTTTTT.

This clonotype was seen more than once but under ten times. This chain joins TRBV12-3 or TRBV12-4 and TRBJ1-2; D uncertain. Trimming pared 1 base from V and 4 bases from J, leaving 10 bases between. This CDR3 contains 14 residues. The CDR3 region is CASSLGPLLYGYTF. Here the CDR3 DNA reads TGTGCCAGCAGTTTAGGGCCTCTGCTCTATGGCTACACCTTC.

V gene TRBV12-3 or TRBV12-4 combines with J gene TRBJ1-3; a weak D match, TRBD1 (5 bases). The CDR3 loop spans 16 amino acids. The ends were cut back, 2 bases at V and 3 bases at J, with 14 bases in the middle. In nucleotides, the CDR3 is TGTGCCAGCAGTTTACGAGTTAGGGGCGTTGGAAACACCATATATTTT. As protein: CASSLRVRGVGNTIYF.

V is TRBV6-2 or TRBV6-3 and J is TRBJ2-1; 8 bases agree with TRBD2. Trimming removed 5 bases from V and 10 bases from J; junction bases left unmatched: 16. Per the germline V gene, CDR1 is MNHEY and CDR2 is SVGEGT. The CDR3 loop spans 16 amino acids. Here the CDR3 reads CASSPLLRGGLGEQFF. CDR3 DNA sequence: TGTGCCAGCAGTCCCCTCCTCCGGGGGGGCCTTGGAGAGCAGTTCTTC.

This clonotype was detected only a few times. The chain is built from TRBV5-1 and TRBJ2-3, with D possibly TRBD2 on 5 matching bases. Germline V CDR1 and CDR2: SGHRS, YFSETQ. V was clipped by 0 bases and J by 1 base, with 9 bases between them. This CDR3 spans 15 amino acids. In nucleotides, the CDR3 is TGCGCCAGCAGCTTGGCGGACTTGCGCACAGATACGCAGTATTTT. Residues: CASSLADLRTDTQYF.

Only a few counts were recorded for this clonotype. The gene calls are TRBV4-3 and TRBJ2-7, with TRBD1 matching 10 bases. Trimming at V came to 2 bases and at J to 4 bases, leaving 5 bases not matched to a gene. This CDR3 is built from 15 residues. Germline CDR1 LGHNA, CDR2 YSLEER. CDR3 amino acids: CASSQSGQGIYEQYF. The CDR3 DNA reads as TGCGCCAGCAGCCAATCGGGACAGGGGATTTACGAGCAGTACTTC.

A few counts support this clonotype. The chain is built from TRBV12-3 or TRBV12-4 and TRBJ1-3; D gene uncertain. The CDR3 is 14 residues long. The V gene lost 7 bases and the J gene lost 1 base, with 11 bases spanning the gap. CDR3 DNA sequence: TGTGCCAGCATCCAGAGGAGTTCTGGAAACACCATATATTTT. This sequence encodes CASIQRSSGNTIYF.

This clonotype was detected a few times. The genes are TRBV4-3 and TRBJ1-2; tentative D call: TRBD1 (5 bases). Trimming left V 0 bases short and J 7 bases short, with 12 bases between. Germline V gives CDR1 LGHNA, CDR2 YSLEER. The length of the CDR3 is 14 residues. The CDR3 region has the DNA TGCGCCAGCAGCCAAGATCCAGGGTTGGGTGGCTACACCTTC. Translated, it gives CASSQDPGLGGYTF.

V usage is TRBV7-8 and J usage is TRBJ1-2; D unclear. The CDR3 runs 13 residues. V was clipped by 1 base and J by 6 bases, with 9 bases between them. Germline-derived CDR1 and CDR2 are SGHVS and FQNEAQ. CDR3 in DNA: TGTGCCAGCAGCTTAGTTAGCACGGATGGCTACACCTTC. It codes for CASSLVSTDGYTF.

DNA for the CDR3: TGTGCCACCAGTGAGGGGAGCTATGGCTACACCTTC. Translation: CATSEGSYGYTF. This sequence joins TRBV24-1 and TRBJ1-2; D call uncertain. The V end was cut by 4 bases, the J end by 4 bases, with 6 bases between. Germline values: CDR1 KGHDR, CDR2 SFDVKD. This CDR3 has 12 residues.